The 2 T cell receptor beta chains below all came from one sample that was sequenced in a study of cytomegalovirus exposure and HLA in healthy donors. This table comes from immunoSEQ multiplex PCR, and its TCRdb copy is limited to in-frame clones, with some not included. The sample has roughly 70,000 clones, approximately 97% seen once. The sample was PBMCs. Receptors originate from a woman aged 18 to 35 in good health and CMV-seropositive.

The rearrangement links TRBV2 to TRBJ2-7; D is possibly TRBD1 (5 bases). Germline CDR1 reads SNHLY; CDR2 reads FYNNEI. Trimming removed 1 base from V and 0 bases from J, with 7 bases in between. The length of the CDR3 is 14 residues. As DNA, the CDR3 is TGTGCCAGCAGTGAAGGACAGATCTCCTACGAGCAGTACTTC. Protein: CASSEGQISYEQYF.

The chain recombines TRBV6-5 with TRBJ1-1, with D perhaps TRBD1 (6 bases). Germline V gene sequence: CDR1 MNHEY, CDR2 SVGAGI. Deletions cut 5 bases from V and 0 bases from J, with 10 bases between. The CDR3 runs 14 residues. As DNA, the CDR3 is TGTGCCAGCAGTAGACAGGACCTGAACACTGAAGCTTTCTTT. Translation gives CASSRQDLNTEAFF.